This T cell receptor beta chain emerged from a study of beta chain features in type 1 diabetes. Study overall: Sorted cells, some 110,000,000 in number, were examined across all samples. Study-wide points: The VDJ junctions of type 1 diabetes patients carried fewer insertions and more deletions.

There was one heparinised blood draw per donor, averaging around 100 mL. CDR3 size: 15 residues. The V gene's germline CDR1 is SNHLY and CDR2 FYNNEI. Unmatched junction bases numbered 5, after V lost 4 bases and J lost 0 bases. This clone was detected a few times. Its antigen is not known. The sequenced template was cDNA made from the entire isolated RNA. Profiled with immunoSEQ multiplex PCR; TCRdb holds only in-frame clones, not every one. The sample has 350,000 or so clones, about 20% seen once. The sample was naive CD4+ T cells from blood. The source is a woman between 18 and 29 years old in good health. The V gene is TRBV2, the J gene TRBJ2-7; the match to TRBD1 covers 8 bases. Here the CDR3 reads CASSAMDRVSYEQYF. The CDR3 bases are TGTGCCAGCAGTGCGATGGACAGGGTCTCCTACGAGCAGTACTTC.